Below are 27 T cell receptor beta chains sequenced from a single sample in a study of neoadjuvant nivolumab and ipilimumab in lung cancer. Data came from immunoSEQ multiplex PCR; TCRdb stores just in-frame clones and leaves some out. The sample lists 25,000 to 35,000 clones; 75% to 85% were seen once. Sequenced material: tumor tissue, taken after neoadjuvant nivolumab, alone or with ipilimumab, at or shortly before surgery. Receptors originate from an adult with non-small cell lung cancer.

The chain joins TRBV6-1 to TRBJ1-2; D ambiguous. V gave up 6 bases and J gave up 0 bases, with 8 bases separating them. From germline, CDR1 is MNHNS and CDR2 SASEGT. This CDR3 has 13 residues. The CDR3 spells CASRLTSNYGYTF. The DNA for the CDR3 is TGTGCCAGCAGGCTCACATCTAACTATGGCTACACCTTC.

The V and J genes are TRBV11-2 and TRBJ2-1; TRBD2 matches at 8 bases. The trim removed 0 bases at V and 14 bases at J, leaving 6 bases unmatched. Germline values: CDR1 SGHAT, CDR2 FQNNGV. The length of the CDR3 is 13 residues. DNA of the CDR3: TGTGCCAGCAGCTTAGATCGGGAGGGAGTGGAGTTCTTC. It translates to CASSLDREGVEFF.

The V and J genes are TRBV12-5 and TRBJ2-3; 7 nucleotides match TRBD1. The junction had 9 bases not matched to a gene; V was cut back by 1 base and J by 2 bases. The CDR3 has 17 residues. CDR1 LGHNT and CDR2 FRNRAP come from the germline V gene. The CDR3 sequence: CASGLGYRGENTDTQYF. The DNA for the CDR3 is TGTGCTAGTGGTTTGGGGTACAGGGGCGAGAACACAGATACGCAGTATTTT.

For the CDR3, the DNA is TGTGCCAGCAGCTTGGGTAACAATCAGCCCCAGCATTTT. As protein: CASSLGNNQPQHF. V and J are TRBV5-4 and TRBJ1-5; D not certain. This CDR3 has 13 amino acids. V was cut by 0 bases and J by 3 bases, with 4 bases left in between. Germline values: CDR1 SGHNT, CDR2 YYREEE (reference sequence). The whole variable domain, remainder taken from reference TRBV5-4 and TRBJ1-5, is ETGVTQSPTHLIKTRGQQVTLRCSSQSGHNTVSWYQQALGQGPQFIFQYYREEENGRGNFPPRFSGLQFPNYSSELNVNALELDDSALYLCASSLGNNQPQHFGDGTRLSIL.

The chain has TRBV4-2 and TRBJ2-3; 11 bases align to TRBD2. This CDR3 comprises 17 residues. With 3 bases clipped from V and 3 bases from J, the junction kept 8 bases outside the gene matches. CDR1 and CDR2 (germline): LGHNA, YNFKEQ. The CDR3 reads CASSHALAGGPTDTQYF. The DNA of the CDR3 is TGTGCCAGCAGCCACGCTTTAGCGGGAGGGCCAACAGATACGCAGTATTTT.

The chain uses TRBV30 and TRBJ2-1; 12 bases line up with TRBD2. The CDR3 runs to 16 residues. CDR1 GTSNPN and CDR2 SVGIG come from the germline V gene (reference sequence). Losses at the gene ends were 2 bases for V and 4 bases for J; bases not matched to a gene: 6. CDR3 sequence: CAWSPTSGGNYNEQFF. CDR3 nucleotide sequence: TGTGCCTGGAGTCCTACTAGCGGGGGGAATTACAATGAGCAGTTCTTC.

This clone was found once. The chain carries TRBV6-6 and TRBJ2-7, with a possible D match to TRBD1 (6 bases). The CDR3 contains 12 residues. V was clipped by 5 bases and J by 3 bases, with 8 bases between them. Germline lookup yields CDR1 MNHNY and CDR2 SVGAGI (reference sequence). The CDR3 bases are TGTGCCAGCAGTCTACAGGGCTACGAGCAGTACTTC. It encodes CASSLQGYEQYF.

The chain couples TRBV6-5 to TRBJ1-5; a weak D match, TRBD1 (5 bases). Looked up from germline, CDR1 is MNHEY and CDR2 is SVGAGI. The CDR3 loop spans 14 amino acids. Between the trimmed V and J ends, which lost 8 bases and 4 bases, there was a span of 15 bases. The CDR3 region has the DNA TGTGCCAGCGGTCGGGGGGGTGAAAATCAGCCCCAGCATTTT. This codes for CASGRGGENQPQHF.

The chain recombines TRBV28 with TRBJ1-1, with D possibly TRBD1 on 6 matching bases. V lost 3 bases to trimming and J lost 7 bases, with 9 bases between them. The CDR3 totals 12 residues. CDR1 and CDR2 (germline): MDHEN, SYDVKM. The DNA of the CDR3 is TGTGCCAGCAGTTTGGGGACACGTGAAGCTTTCTTT. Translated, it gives CASSLGTREAFF. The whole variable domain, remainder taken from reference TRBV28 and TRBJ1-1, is DVKVTQSSRYLVKRTGEKVFLECVQDMDHENMFWYRQDPGLGLRLIYFSYDVKMKEKGDIPEGYSVSREKKERFSLILESASTNQTSMYLCASSLGTREAFFGQGTRLTVV.

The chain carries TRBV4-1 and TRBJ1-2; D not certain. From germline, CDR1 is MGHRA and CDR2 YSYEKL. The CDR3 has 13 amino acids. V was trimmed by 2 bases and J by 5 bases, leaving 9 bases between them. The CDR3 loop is CASSQMVEYGYTF. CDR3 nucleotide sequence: TGCGCCAGCAGCCAAATGGTGGAGTATGGCTACACCTTC.

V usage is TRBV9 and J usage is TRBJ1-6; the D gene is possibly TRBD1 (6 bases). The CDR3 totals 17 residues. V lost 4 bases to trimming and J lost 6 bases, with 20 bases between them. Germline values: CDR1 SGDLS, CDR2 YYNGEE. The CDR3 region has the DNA TGTGCCAGCAGCTCGGGGGGGCTGGCAGACAGTAATTCACCCCTCCACTTT. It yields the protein CASSSGGLADSNSPLHF.

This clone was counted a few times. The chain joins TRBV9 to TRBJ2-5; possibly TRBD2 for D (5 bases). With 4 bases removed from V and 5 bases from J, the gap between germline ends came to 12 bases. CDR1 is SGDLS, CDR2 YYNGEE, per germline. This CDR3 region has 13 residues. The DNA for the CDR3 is TGTGCCAGCAGCACCGGGATAGTGGAGACCCAGTACTTC. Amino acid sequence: CASSTGIVETQYF.

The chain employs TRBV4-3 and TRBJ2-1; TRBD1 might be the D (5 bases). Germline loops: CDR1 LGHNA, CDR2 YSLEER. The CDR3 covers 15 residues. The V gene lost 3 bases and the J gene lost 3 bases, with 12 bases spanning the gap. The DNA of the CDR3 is TGCGCCAGCAGCCAGCTAGTAGGGGACTACAATGAGCAGTTCTTC. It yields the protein CASSQLVGDYNEQFF.

The CDR3 region has the DNA TGTGCCAGCAGCTCCCCGGGAGCCATGAACACTGAAGCTTTCTTT. It encodes CASSSPGAMNTEAFF. The V call is TRBV11-2, the J call TRBJ1-1; D is unresolved. The CDR3 consists of 15 residues. Per the germline V gene, CDR1 is SGHAT and CDR2 is FQNNGV. V shed 4 bases and J shed 0 bases, with 12 bases lying between them.

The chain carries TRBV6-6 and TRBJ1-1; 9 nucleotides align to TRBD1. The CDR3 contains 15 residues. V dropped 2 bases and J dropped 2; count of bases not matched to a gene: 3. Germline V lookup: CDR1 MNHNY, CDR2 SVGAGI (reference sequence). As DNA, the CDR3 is TGTGCCAGCAGTTACCAGACAGGGGGAAACACTGAAGCTTTCTTT. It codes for CASSYQTGGNTEAFF.

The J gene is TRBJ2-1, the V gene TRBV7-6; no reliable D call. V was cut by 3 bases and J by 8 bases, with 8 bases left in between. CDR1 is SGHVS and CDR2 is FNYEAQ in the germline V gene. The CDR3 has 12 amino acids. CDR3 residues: CASSFSSHEQFF. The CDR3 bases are TGTGCCAGCAGCTTCAGCTCACATGAGCAGTTCTTC.

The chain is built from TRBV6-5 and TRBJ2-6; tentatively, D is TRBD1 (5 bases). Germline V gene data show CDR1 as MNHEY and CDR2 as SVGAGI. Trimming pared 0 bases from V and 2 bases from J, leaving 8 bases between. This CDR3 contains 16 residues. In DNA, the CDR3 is TGTGCCAGCAGTTACTCGGGCAGGGCTGGGGCCAACGTCCTGACTTTC. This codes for CASSYSGRAGANVLTF.

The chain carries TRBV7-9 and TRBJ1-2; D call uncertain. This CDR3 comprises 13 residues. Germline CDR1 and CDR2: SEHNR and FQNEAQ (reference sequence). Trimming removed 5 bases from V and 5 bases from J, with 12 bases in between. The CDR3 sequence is CASSPPGVYGYTF. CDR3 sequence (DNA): TGTGCCAGCAGCCCACCCGGGGTTTATGGCTACACCTTC.

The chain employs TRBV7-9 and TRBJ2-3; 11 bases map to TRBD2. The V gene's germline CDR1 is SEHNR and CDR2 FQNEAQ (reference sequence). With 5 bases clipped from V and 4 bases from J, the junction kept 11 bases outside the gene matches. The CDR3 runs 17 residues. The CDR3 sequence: CASSPLTTSGSADTQYF. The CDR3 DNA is TGTGCCAGCAGCCCACTTACTACTAGCGGGAGTGCAGATACGCAGTATTTT. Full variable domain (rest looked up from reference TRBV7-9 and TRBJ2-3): DTGVSQNPRHKITKRGQNVTFRCDPISEHNRLYWYRQTLGQGPEFLTYFQNEAQLEKSRLLSDRFSAERPKGSFSTLEIQRTEQGDSAMYLCASSPLTTSGSADTQYFGPGTRLTVL.

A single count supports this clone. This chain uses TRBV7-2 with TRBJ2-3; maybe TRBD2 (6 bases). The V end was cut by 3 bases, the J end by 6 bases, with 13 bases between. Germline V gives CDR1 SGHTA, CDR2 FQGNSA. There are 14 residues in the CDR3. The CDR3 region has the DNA TGTGCCAGCAGCTTCGGGGGTTCCTCTGATACGCAGTATTTT. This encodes CASSFGGSSDTQYF.

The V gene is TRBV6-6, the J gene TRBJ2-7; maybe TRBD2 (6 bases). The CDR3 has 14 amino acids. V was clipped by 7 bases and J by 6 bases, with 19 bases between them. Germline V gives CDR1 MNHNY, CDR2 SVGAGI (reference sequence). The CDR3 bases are TGTGCCAGCAACTGGGACTTCCGTACGATCGAGCAGTACTTC. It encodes CASNWDFRTIEQYF.

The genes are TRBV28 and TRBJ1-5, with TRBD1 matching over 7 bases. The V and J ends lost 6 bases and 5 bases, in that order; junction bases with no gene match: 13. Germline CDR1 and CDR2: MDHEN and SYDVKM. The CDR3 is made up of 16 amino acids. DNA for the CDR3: TGTGCCAGCAGCCGACTCACACAGGGGACTTATCAGCCCCAGCATTTT. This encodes CASSRLTQGTYQPQHF. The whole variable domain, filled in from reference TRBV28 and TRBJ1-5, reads DVKVTQSSRYLVKRTGEKVFLECVQDMDHENMFWYRQDPGLGLRLIYFSYDVKMKEKGDIPEGYSVSREKKERFSLILESASTNQTSMYLCASSRLTQGTYQPQHFGDGTRLSIL.

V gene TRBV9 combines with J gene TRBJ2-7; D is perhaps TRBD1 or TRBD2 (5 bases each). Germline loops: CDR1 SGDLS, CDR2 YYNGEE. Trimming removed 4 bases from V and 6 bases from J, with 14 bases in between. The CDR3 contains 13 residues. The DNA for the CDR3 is TGTGCCAGCAGCTCGGGACCCGAGGGCGAGCAGTACTTC. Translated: CASSSGPEGEQYF.

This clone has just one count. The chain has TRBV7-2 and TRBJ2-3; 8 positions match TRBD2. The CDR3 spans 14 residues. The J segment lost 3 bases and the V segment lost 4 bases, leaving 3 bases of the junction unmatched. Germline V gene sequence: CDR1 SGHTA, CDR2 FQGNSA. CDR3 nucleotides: TGTGCCAGCAGCTCGGGACTAGTTACAGATACGCAGTATTTT. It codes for CASSSGLVTDTQYF.

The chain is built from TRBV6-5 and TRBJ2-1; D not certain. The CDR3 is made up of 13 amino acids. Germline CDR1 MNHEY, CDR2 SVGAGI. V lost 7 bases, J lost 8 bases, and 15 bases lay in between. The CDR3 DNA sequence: TGTGCCAGCACACTTTCTCTTTGGGATGAGCAGTTCTTC. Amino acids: CASTLSLWDEQFF.

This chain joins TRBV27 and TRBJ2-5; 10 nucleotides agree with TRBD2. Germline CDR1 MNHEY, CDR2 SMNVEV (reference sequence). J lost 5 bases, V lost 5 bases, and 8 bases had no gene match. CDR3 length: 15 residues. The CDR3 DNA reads TGTGCCAGCAGTCTAACAGCGGGAGGGCCTGAGACCCAGTACTTC. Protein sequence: CASSLTAGGPETQYF.

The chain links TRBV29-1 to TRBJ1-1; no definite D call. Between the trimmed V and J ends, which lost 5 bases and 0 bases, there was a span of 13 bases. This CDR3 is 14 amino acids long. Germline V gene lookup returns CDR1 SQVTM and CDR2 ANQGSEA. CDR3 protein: CSVPATTLNTEAFF. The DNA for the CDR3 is TGCAGCGTTCCAGCGACTACCTTGAACACTGAAGCTTTCTTT.